This T cell receptor beta chain was identified during a study of blood T cells in healthy people across ages. Study overall: With template switching, about one barcoded beta molecule was captured per two T cells.

Ranging in age from about 6 to 95, the donors were healthy Caucasian individuals from Russia. Overall study findings and caveats: Among long-lived donors, naive CD4+ cells were more numerous and diversity higher than in aged donors. Naive T cell percentage showed a strong correlation with TCR beta diversity.

A note on this clonotype: As yet, its antigen is unknown.

Using a J-beta primer mix together with a sample-barcoded 5' primer, a second PCR was run for roughly 7 to 12 cycles. TCRdb re-called the 5' RACE reads through MiXCR, storing one row per CDR3 protein. Of about 600,000 distinct CDR3 sequences listed, less than 60% are singletons. The CDR3 length is 17 residues. V lost 2 bases to trimming and J lost 8 bases; unmatched junction nucleotides: 8. This chain uses TRBV12-3 or TRBV12-4 with TRBJ1-6, with 11 bases matching TRBD1. This TCR came from a man aged 80 or over in good health. Sequencing was done on a sample of blood. The CDR3: CASSLLGPGQGDSPLHF. The CDR3 DNA follows: TGTGCCAGCAGTTTATTAGGGCCGGGACAGGGGGATTCACCCCTCCACTTT.